These 9 T cell receptor beta chains came from one sample sequenced in a study of OX40 agonist ivuxolimab in advanced cancers. The table came from immunoSEQ multiplex PCR; TCRdb's copy has only in-frame clones and leaves some out. Of approximately 74,000 clones detected, almost 90% appear once; the ten largest clones hold more than 9%. The specimen comprised CD4+ or CD8+ T cells sorted from blood, sampled in a trial of the OX40 agonist ivuxolimab. These receptor sequences come from an adult with an advanced solid tumor such as melanoma, head and neck, liver or kidney cancer.

This clone was recorded once. The CDR3 loop is CASTGGYEQYF. The CDR3 nucleotides read TGTGCCAGCACGGGAGGCTACGAGCAGTACTTC. The gene calls are TRBV6-5 and TRBJ2-7; 7 bases agree with TRBD2. With 7 bases clipped from V and 3 bases from J, the junction kept 0 bases outside the gene matches. Germline V lookup: CDR1 MNHEY, CDR2 SVGAGI. This CDR3 comprises 11 residues.

This clone showed up just once. This chain uses TRBV19 with TRBJ1-2; TRBD1 might be the D (5 bases). The V and J ends lost 5 bases and 4 bases respectively, with 23 bases between them. The CDR3 spans 17 residues. Germline values: CDR1 LNHDA, CDR2 SQIVND (reference sequence). The CDR3 protein is CASSPGDLRGLTYGYTF. In nucleotides, the CDR3 is TGTGCCAGTAGTCCGGGGGACTTAAGGGGACTAACCTATGGCTACACCTTC.

V is TRBV10-2 and J is TRBJ2-2; D call uncertain. Germline V gene data show CDR1 as WSHSY and CDR2 as SAAADI. Trimming took 3 bases from V and 5 from J, leaving 7 bases between them. The CDR3 extends over 13 amino acids. Here the CDR3 reads CASSDRRTGELFF. In nucleotides, the CDR3 is TGCGCCAGCAGTGATAGGAGAACCGGGGAGCTGTTTTTT.

As regards this clone: Germline is not matched at one junction end, which may reflect a read error. The chain is built from TRBV15 and TRBJ2-1; the D gene is possibly TRBD1 (6 bases). Germline V gene sequence: CDR1 LNHNV, CDR2 YYDKDF (reference sequence). The CDR3 contains 17 residues. The CDR3 region has the DNA TGTGCCACCAGCCCTGGGACACTATCAACCTCCCACAATGAGCAGTTCTTC. As protein: CATSPGTLSTSHNEQFF.

V is TRBV30 and J is TRBJ1-5; no reliable D call. Trimming left V 2 bases short and J 7 bases short, with 12 bases between. Germline V gene data show CDR1 as GTSNPN and CDR2 as SVGIG (reference sequence). The CDR3 is 13 amino acids. The CDR3 sequence is CAWSPQAGQPQHF. CDR3 coding DNA: TGTGCCTGGAGTCCTCAGGCTGGGCAGCCCCAGCATTTT.

The DNA for the CDR3 is TGCAGCGTTCGGGGCAGGGGGGCTATAGGCTACAATGAGCAGTTCTTC. This codes for CSVRGRGAIGYNEQFF. The chain uses TRBV29-1 and TRBJ2-1; tentative D call: TRBD1 (7 bases). The CDR3 runs 16 residues. V lost 5 bases and J 3 bases, leaving 20 bases between the germline ends. Germline CDR1 SQVTM, CDR2 ANQGSEA.

This chain uses TRBV7-9 with TRBJ1-2; D may be TRBD1 (6 bases). Deletions cut 0 bases from V and 2 bases from J, with 7 bases between. Germline CDR1 is SEHNR and CDR2 is FQNEAQ (reference sequence). The length of the CDR3 is 14 residues. CDR3 sequence: CASSLATGNYGYTF. The DNA for the CDR3 is TGTGCCAGCAGCTTAGCTACAGGGAACTATGGCTACACCTTC.

DNA of the CDR3: TGTGCCAGCATGGCGGGAGATGGGTACGAGCAGTACTTC. Translation: CASMAGDGYEQYF. The chain recombines TRBV11-3 with TRBJ2-7; 7 bases are a match to TRBD2. Germline V gene lookup returns CDR1 SGHNT and CDR2 YENEEA. Losses at the gene ends were 7 bases for V and 4 bases for J; bases not matched to a gene: 7. CDR3 length: 13 amino acids.

This chain uses TRBV7-3 with TRBJ2-2; the D gene could be TRBD1 or TRBD2 (5 bases each). The CDR3 sequence is 18 residues long. V was trimmed by 1 base and J by 5 bases, leaving 20 bases between them. CDR1 and CDR2 from the germline V gene are SGHTA and FQGTGA. In DNA, the CDR3 is TGTGCCAGCAGCTTAATTCCCGGGACCCCCGGCGGGACCGGGGAGCTGTTTTTT. Its translation: CASSLIPGTPGGTGELFF. Complete variable domain (other parts from reference TRBV7-3 and TRBJ2-2): GAGVSQTPSNKVTEKGKYVELRCDPISGHTALYWYRQSLGQGPEFLIYFQGTGAADDSGLPNDRFFAVRPEGSVSTLKIQRTERGDSAVYLCASSLIPGTPGGTGELFFGEGSRLTVL.